The clone carrying this T cell receptor beta chain was found many times. Through a sample-barcoded 5' primer and a J-beta primer mix, a second PCR was run for 7 to 11 cycles. In TCRdb, the 5' RACE reads were re-called with MiXCR into one record per CDR3 protein. Of 590,000 or so distinct CDR3 sequences listed, 25% to 30% are singletons. There are 14 residues in the CDR3. Germline loops: CDR1 MNHEY, CDR2 SVGEGT. The ends were cut back, 4 bases at V and 3 bases at J, with 12 bases in the middle. This entry comes from a study of blood T cells in healthy people across ages. Donor samples were obtained from healthy Caucasian individuals from Russia, aged about 6 to 100.

The TCR originated in a woman over 75 in good health. The chain is built from TRBV6-2 or TRBV6-3 and TRBJ1-2; D is perhaps TRBD1 (5 bases). Sequenced sample: blood. CDR3 sequence: CASSSLAGHYGYTF. The CDR3 bases are TGTGCCAGCAGTTCCCTGGCGGGACACTATGGCTACACCTTC.